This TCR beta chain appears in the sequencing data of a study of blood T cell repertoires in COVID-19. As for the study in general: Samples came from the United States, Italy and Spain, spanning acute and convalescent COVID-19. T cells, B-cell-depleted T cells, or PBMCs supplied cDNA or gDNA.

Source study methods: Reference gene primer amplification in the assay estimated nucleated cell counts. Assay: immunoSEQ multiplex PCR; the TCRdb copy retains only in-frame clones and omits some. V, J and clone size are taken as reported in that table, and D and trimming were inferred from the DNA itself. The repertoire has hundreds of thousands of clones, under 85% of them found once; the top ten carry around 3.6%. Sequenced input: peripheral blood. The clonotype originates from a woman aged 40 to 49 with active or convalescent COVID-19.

The CDR3 DNA follows: TGTGCCAGCAGCTCCCTAAGGGGTGGCGAGCAGTACTTC. Its translation is CASSSLRGGEQYF. This sequence joins TRBV7-3 and TRBJ2-7; tentative D call: TRBD1 (5 bases). V was trimmed by 4 bases and J by 6 bases, leaving 13 bases between them. The CDR3 totals 13 residues. In germline, CDR1 is SGHTA, CDR2 FQGTGA.